These 15 T cell receptor beta chains came from one sample sequenced in a study of cytomegalovirus exposure and HLA in healthy donors. PCR employed 60 Vbeta and 13 Jbeta primers. Assay: immunoSEQ multiplex PCR; the TCRdb copy retains only in-frame clones and omits some. This table holds about 200,000 clones. The sample taken for sequencing was PBMCs. All receptors come from a girl aged 2-10 years in good health and CMV-seropositive.

The genes are TRBV5-1 and TRBJ2-2; D gene uncertain. V lost 0 bases, J lost 3 bases, and 12 bases lay in between. The CDR3 sequence is 16 residues long. The germline CDR1 and CDR2 sequences are SGHRS and YFSETQ. The CDR3 bases are TGCGCCAGCAGCTTGGAGGAGACGATTGACACCGGGGAGCTGTTTTTT. Encoded protein: CASSLEETIDTGELFF.

V is TRBV6-4 and J is TRBJ2-1; TRBD2 matches 8 bases. Germline V gene sequence: CDR1 MRHNA, CDR2 SNTAGT. The CDR3 is 21 amino acids. The V gene end was trimmed by 0 bases and the J gene end by 0 bases; junction bases not matched to a gene: 16. This CDR3 is CASSDSSDLAGIPSSYNEQFF. The CDR3 nucleotides are TGTGCCAGCAGTGACTCGAGCGATCTAGCGGGTATACCAAGCTCCTACAATGAGCAGTTCTTC.

Remarks on this clone: The junction and the germline gene differ at one end; a read error may be behind it. This chain joins TRBV7-7 and TRBJ2-3, with 7 positions matching TRBD2. There are 16 residues in the CDR3. CDR1 and CDR2 (germline): SSHAT, FNYEAQ (reference sequence). The CDR3 sequence: CASSPAAGRPTDTQYF. The CDR3 bases are TGTGCTAGCAGCCCAGCGGCCGGGAGGCCCACAGATACGCAGTATTTT.

The chain recombines TRBV19 with TRBJ2-3; D might be TRBD2 (6 bases). Trimming cost V 5 bases and J 6 bases, with 21 bases left between them. The CDR3 has 16 amino acids. Per germline, CDR1 LNHDA and CDR2 SQIVND (reference sequence). The DNA for the CDR3 is TGTGCCAGTAGTGCCCGTGGAGGGGCCTTTGGGGATACGCAGTATTTT. It encodes CASSARGGAFGDTQYF. Full variable domain (rest looked up from reference TRBV19 and TRBJ2-3): DGGITQSPKYLFRKEGQNVTLSCEQNLNHDAMYWYRQDPGQGLRLIYYSQIVNDFQKGDIAEGYSVSREKKESFPLTVTSAQKNPTAFYLCASSARGGAFGDTQYFGPGTRLTVL.

The V gene is TRBV11-2, the J gene TRBJ1-4, with D possibly matching TRBD1 (5 bases). Trimming removed 2 bases at V and 8 bases at J, with 9 bases between. In germline, CDR1 is SGHAT, CDR2 FQNNGV. The CDR3 covers 13 residues. CDR3 coding DNA: TGTGCCAGCAGCTTATTTAGGACAGAAAAACTGTTTTTT. Protein sequence: CASSLFRTEKLFF.

V is TRBV10-2 and J is TRBJ2-1; possible D gene TRBD2, 5 bases. CDR3 length equals 12 residues. CDR1 WSHSY and CDR2 SAAADI come from the germline V gene. Trimming took off 4 bases at V and 6 bases at J, with 7 bases between the two ends. In nucleotides, the CDR3 is TGCGCCAGCAGTGCGGGATCCAATGAGCAGTTCTTC. Residues: CASSAGSNEQFF.

The chain combines TRBV6-5 with TRBJ2-5; TRBD1 might be the D (6 bases). V was shortened by 7 bases and J by 12 bases, with 18 bases between the two germline ends. This CDR3 comprises 12 residues. Germline CDR1 MNHEY, CDR2 SVGAGI. CDR3 in DNA: TGTGCCAGCACCACAGGGTCTGAAGTTAAGTACTTC. Protein: CASTTGSEVKYF.

The gene calls are TRBV28 and TRBJ2-7; D gene uncertain. Germline CDR1 reads MDHEN; CDR2 reads SYDVKM. Deletions cut 5 bases from V and 1 base from J, with 6 bases between. There are 12 residues in the CDR3. The CDR3 coding sequence is TGTGCCAGCAGTCTACAGTCCTACGAGCAGTACTTC. Its protein is CASSLQSYEQYF.

This chain links TRBV28 with TRBJ2-7; 10 nucleotides match TRBD2. There are 19 residues in the CDR3. V shed 3 bases, J shed 2 bases, and the junction held 16 bases outside the gene matches. Germline CDR1 MDHEN, CDR2 SYDVKM. The DNA of the CDR3 is TGTGCCAGCAGTTTCCCGGCTAGCGGGAGAGCACGGACACCCTACGAGCAGTACTTC. Translation: CASSFPASGRARTPYEQYF.

This chain uses TRBV14 with TRBJ1-3; 9 nucleotides match TRBD1. Germline V gene sequence: CDR1 SGHDN, CDR2 FVKESK. The V and J ends lost 4 bases and 7 bases, in that order; junction bases with no gene match: 5. The CDR3 spans 14 residues. The CDR3 sequence is CASSPGTGRNTIYF. CDR3 coding DNA: TGTGCCAGCAGCCCGGGGACAGGGAGGAACACCATATATTTT.

The chain uses TRBV28 and TRBJ2-1; a weak D match, TRBD1 (5 bases). The V and J ends lost 3 bases and 0 bases respectively, with 15 bases between them. Germline values: CDR1 MDHEN, CDR2 SYDVKM. This CDR3 spans 17 amino acids. The CDR3 reads CASSFYRDSSSYNEQFF. DNA of the CDR3: TGTGCCAGCAGTTTCTACCGCGACAGTTCCTCCTACAATGAGCAGTTCTTC. The whole variable domain, filled in from reference TRBV28 and TRBJ2-1, reads DVKVTQSSRYLVKRTGEKVFLECVQDMDHENMFWYRQDPGLGLRLIYFSYDVKMKEKGDIPEGYSVSREKKERFSLILESASTNQTSMYLCASSFYRDSSSYNEQFFGPGTRLTVL.

The genes are TRBV7-2 and TRBJ1-5; 10 bases align to TRBD1. Germline trimming cut 5 bases from V and 6 bases from J; bases unmatched to any gene: 7. The CDR3 runs 15 residues. The germline CDR1 and CDR2 sequences are SGHTA and FQGNSA. The CDR3 DNA is TGTGCCAGCAGCCCCGGACAGGGGGTGGGTCAGCCCCAGCATTTT. Translated, it gives CASSPGQGVGQPQHF. Full variable domain (outside the CDR3, taken from reference TRBV7-2 and TRBJ1-5): GAGVSQSPSNKVTEKGKDVELRCDPISGHTALYWYRQSLGQGLEFLIYFQGNSAPDKSGLPSDRFSAERTGGSVSTLTIQRTQQEDSAVYLCASSPGQGVGQPQHFGDGTRLSIL.

The gene calls are TRBV19 and TRBJ2-5, with 8 bases matching TRBD2. The CDR3 length is 15 residues. V trimming: 4 bases; J trimming: 5 bases; junction bases outside the gene matches: 9. Germline CDR1 and CDR2: LNHDA and SQIVND (reference sequence). DNA of the CDR3: TGTGCCAGTAGTAGCGGGAGGAGATTGCTGGAGACCCAGTACTTC. Amino acids: CASSSGRRLLETQYF.

V usage is TRBV6-5 and J usage is TRBJ2-1; 10 bases are a match to TRBD1. V was clipped by 2 bases and J by 5 bases; unmatched bases: 0. Germline values: CDR1 MNHEY, CDR2 SVGAGI. The length of the CDR3 is 14 residues. The CDR3 reads CASSYGQGDNEQFF. The CDR3 DNA reads TGTGCCAGCAGTTACGGACAGGGGGACAATGAGCAGTTCTTC.

This chain links TRBV7-2 with TRBJ2-1; possible D gene TRBD2, 5 bases. V lost 6 bases to trimming and J lost 4 bases, with 16 bases between them. The length of the CDR3 is 15 residues. Germline V gene sequence: CDR1 SGHTA, CDR2 FQGNSA. This chain's CDR3 is CASSPSAERYNEQFF. In DNA form, the CDR3 reads TGTGCCAGCAGTCCCTCGGCGGAGCGGTACAATGAGCAGTTCTTC.